This T cell receptor (beta chain) emerged from a study of cytomegalovirus exposure and HLA in healthy donors. Vbeta (60) and Jbeta (13) primers were used in the PCR. Produced via immunoSEQ multiplex PCR; TCRdb's table is partial and in-frame only. The sample has fewer than 250,000 clones, just over 75% seen once; the top ten hold roughly 0.6%. The V end lost 0 bases, the J end lost 5 bases, and 7 bases lay between the germline ends. The CDR3 spans 13 residues. CDR1 is MNHNS, CDR2 SASEGT, per germline. Overall study findings and caveats: A missense variant in DCLRE1C was later tied to TCR beta V- and J-gene trimming.

About this clone itself: Its antigen is undetermined.

The source of this sequence is a man in his late teens or twenties in good health and CMV-seronegative. The chain employs TRBV6-1 and TRBJ1-2; D is unclear. Sequencing was carried out using PBMCs. The CDR3: CASSEAGEYGYTF. The DNA for the CDR3 is TGTGCCAGCAGTGAAGCTGGAGAATATGGCTACACCTTC.